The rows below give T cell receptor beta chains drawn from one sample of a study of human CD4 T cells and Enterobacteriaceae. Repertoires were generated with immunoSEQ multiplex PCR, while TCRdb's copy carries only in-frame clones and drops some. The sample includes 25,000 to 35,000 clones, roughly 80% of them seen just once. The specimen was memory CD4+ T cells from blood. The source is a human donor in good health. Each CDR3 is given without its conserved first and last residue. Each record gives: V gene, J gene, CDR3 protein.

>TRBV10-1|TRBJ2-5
ASSSSNGETQY
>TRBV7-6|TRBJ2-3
ASSLRLAGTADTQY
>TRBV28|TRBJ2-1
ASFPGGSGYNEQF
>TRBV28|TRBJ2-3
ASNNQNTDTQY
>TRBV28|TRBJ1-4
ASSLRGGVNEKLF
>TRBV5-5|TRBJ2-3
ASSLQGSTDTQY
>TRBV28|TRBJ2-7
ASSNRDSYEQY
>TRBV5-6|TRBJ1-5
ASSLGLYDNQPQH
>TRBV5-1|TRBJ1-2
ASSLDRKNYGYT
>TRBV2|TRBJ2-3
ASSRDSLSTDTQY
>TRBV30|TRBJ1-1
AWSKGSGNTEAF
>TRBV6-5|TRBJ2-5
ASSSKRPGPQETQY
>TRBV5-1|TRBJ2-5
ASYGSGAGETQY
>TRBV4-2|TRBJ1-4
ASSRQGGKGGEKLF
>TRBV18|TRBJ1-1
ASSPPGTLINTEAF
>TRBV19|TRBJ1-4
ASSSRQATNEKLF
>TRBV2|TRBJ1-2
ASRGGDRGQGYGYT
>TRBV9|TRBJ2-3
ASSVGGHGRDTQY
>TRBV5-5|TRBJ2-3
ASSLVIAGGGTQY
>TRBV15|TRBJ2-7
ATSRDRAPAHEQY
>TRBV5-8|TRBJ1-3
ASSSYTGVSGNTIY
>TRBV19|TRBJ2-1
ASSRERSYNEQF
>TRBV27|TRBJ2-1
ASSSGGPRRYNEQF
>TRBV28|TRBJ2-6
ASTEAPGANVLT
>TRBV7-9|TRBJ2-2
ASSTRNRYTGELF
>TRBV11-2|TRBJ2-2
ASSFTRTGGNTGELF
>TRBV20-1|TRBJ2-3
SALAFTQY
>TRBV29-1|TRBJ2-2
SVEDRPRGTGELF
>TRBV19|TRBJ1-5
ASSIVRENQPQH
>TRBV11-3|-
ASSGRSGPEADEQY
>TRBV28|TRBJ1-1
ASNTIRGRETEAF
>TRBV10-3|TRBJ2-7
AISERSYEQY
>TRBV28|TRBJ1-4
ASRSSDATNEKLF
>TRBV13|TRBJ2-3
ASSHRGGAGGPLDTQY
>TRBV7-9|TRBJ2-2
ASSQSSGFYTGELF
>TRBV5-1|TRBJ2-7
ASSLGERGYEQY
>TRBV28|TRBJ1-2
ASSGGARYGYT
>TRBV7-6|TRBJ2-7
ASSFVFGSEQY
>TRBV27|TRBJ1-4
ASSSRQVAATNEKLF
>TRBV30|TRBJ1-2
AWGTGNYGYT
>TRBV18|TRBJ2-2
ASSSSDPNSGELF
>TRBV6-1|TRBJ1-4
ASSSYRATNEKLF
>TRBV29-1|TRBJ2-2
SGGHSNTGELF
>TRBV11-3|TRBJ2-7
ASSLEWSRGSYEQY
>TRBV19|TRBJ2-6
ASSFTSGSGANVLT
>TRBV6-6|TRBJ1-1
ASSFRGRDTEAF